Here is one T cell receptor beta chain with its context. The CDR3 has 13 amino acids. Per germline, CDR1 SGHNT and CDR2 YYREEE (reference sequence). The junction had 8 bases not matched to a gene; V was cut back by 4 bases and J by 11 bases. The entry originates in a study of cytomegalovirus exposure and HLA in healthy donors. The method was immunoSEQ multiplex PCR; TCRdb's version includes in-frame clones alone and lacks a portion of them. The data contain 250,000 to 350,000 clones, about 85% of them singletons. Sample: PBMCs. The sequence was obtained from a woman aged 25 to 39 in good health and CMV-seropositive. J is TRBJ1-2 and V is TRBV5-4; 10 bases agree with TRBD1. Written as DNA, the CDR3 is TGTGCCAGCAGCCAGGGACAGGGGAAATATTACACCTTC. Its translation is CASSQGQGKYYTF.